The sequence of this T cell receptor beta chain was determined in a study of cytomegalovirus exposure and HLA in healthy donors. Study context: Among approximately 390 genotyped donors, roughly 80% fell in the Caucasian-associated ancestry cluster. Study conclusions and caveats: The dataset shows that most TCR sequences were rare, while some public TCRs occurred in many donors. It was about 180 TCR beta chains that were listed as cytomegalovirus-associated.

There are 12 residues in the CDR3. The V and J ends lost 4 bases and 2 bases respectively, with 6 bases between them. Per the germline V gene, CDR1 is SGHVS and CDR2 is FQNEAQ. The PCR employed 60 Vbeta primers together with 13 Jbeta primers. The table came from immunoSEQ multiplex PCR; TCRdb's copy has only in-frame clones and leaves some out. The sample includes around 140,000 clones, 70% to 85% of them seen just once. About this clone itself: Its antigen remains unknown.

This rearrangement joins TRBV7-8 to TRBJ2-7; D gene uncertain. The sequenced material came from PBMCs. The sequence was collected from a woman aged 55-70 years in good health and CMV-seropositive. In DNA, the CDR3 is TGTGCCAGCAGCTCGTATACCTACGAGCAGTACTTC. Translation gives CASSSYTYEQYF. Full variable domain (remainder filled in from reference TRBV7-8 and TRBJ2-7): GAGVSQSPRYKVAKRGQDVALRCDPISGHVSLFWYQQALGQGPEFLTYFQNEAQLDKSGLPSDRFFAERPEGSVSTLKIQRTQQEDSAVYLCASSSYTYEQYFGPGTRLTVT.